The sequence of this T cell receptor (beta chain) was determined in a study of response to subunit inactivated influenza vaccine. Overall study findings and caveats: Few new T cells, the authors suggested, are recruited by each seasonal influenza vaccination.

This clonotype appeared a few times. The antigen is undetermined. CDR1 and CDR2 (germline): MNHEY, SMNVEV (reference sequence). Trimming took 5 bases from V and 0 from J, leaving 11 bases between them. The CDR3 spans 15 residues. TCRdb called the RT-PCR reads again in MiXCR, with one record for every CDR3 protein. Of about half a million distinct CDR3 sequences in the sample, about 25% were seen once. The input for sequencing was CD4+ T cells sorted from PBMCs, taken 5 days after vaccination. The genes are TRBV27 and TRBJ2-4; D gene uncertain. The receptor was isolated from a man in his fifties or sixties who received an inactivated influenza vaccine. The CDR3 region is CASSPLEVAKNIQYF. The CDR3 region has the DNA TGTGCCAGCAGTCCCCTCGAGGTAGCCAAAAACATTCAGTACTTC.